This is a list of T cell receptor beta chains from one sample in a study of CD4 T cells in relation to SARS-CoV-2 and coronaviruses. Which antigens these TCRs recognize remains unknown. Libraries were prepared by immunoSEQ multiplex PCR; TCRdb keeps only in-frame clonotypes and omits some of them. The sample yields about 26,000 clones, roughly 76% seen once. Sequencing was done on a sample of CD4+ T cells from PBMCs, cultured in vitro. The receptor source for this set is a human donor in good health. The CDR3 runs from the conserved cysteine through the conserved F or W. The D gene is left open where the match is weak. Clone size is stated in some rows and not others, as once, few, many or a class when expanded.

j_gene	abundance	v_gene	d_gene	CDR3aa	CDR3nt
TRBJ1-5	.	TRBV24-1	TRBD1	CATSEVGQSNNQPQHF	TGTGCCACCAGTGAGGTGGGACAGTCCAACAATCAGCCCCAGCATTTT
TRBJ2-5	few	TRBV3-1/TRBV3-2	.	CASRPSSPRGETQYF	TGTGCCAGCAGGCCTTCTAGCCCCAGGGGAGAGACCCAGTACTTC
TRBJ1-6	.	TRBV9	TRBD1	CASSVGQGADYNSPLHF	TGTGCCAGCAGCGTAGGACAGGGGGCGGACTATAATTCACCCCTCCACTTT
TRBJ1-2	once	TRBV5-1	TRBD1	CASSLAGQANYGYTF	TGCGCCAGCAGCTTGGCGGGACAGGCTAACTATGGCTACACCTTC
TRBJ2-3	.	TRBV9	TRBD2	CASSAPLISGREGDTQYF	TGTGCCAGCAGCGCGCCCCTTATCAGCGGGAGGGAAGGAGATACGCAGTATTTT
TRBJ2-5	few	TRBV6-4	TRBD1	CASSVPRGQETQYF	TGTGCCAGCAGTGTTCCCAGGGGGCAAGAGACCCAGTACTTC
TRBJ1-2	once	TRBV6-1	.	CASSEDRFYGYTF	TGTGCCAGCAGTGAAGACAGATTTTATGGCTACACCTTC
TRBJ1-2	.	TRBV19	.	CASSTRVYGYTF	TGTGCCAGTAGTACTCGGGTCTATGGCTACACCTTC
TRBJ1-4	.	TRBV4-1	.	CASSRSQIATNEKLFF	TGCGCCAGCAGCCGCTCACAGATTGCAACTAATGAAAAACTGTTTTTT
TRBJ2-2	.	TRBV12-3/TRBV12-4	.	CASSPPGLSSLFF	TGTGCCAGCAGTCCCCCCGGGCTCTCTTCACTGTTTTTT
TRBJ1-2	.	TRBV2	TRBD1	CASRAGTGATYGYTF	TGTGCCAGCAGAGCGGGCACAGGGGCTACTTATGGCTACACCTTC
TRBJ1-4	.	TRBV7-9	TRBD1	CASSLGQGGEKLFF	TGTGCCAGCAGCTTAGGACAGGGGGGCGAAAAACTGTTTTTT
TRBJ2-2	.	TRBV4-1	.	CASSQGIGLGNTGELFF	TGCGCCAGCAGCCAAGGGATAGGTCTGGGAAACACCGGGGAGCTGTTTTTT
TRBJ1-1	.	TRBV3-1/TRBV3-2	.	CASSQATNTEAFF	TGTGCCAGCAGCCAAGCTACGAACACTGAAGCTTTCTTT
TRBJ2-3	.	TRBV7-3	TRBD2	CASSLLAGETDTQYF	TGTGCCAGCAGCTTACTCGCGGGAGAAACAGATACGCAGTATTTT
TRBJ2-7	.	TRBV27	.	CASSFGHTYEQYF	TGTGCCAGCAGTTTTGGACACACCTACGAGCAGTACTTC
TRBJ1-2	.	TRBV9	.	CASRPTTNTGDGYTF	TGTGCCAGCAGACCTACAACGAACACGGGCGATGGCTACACCTTC
TRBJ1-4	.	TRBV7-2	TRBD1	CASSLGVVDRGFEKLFF	TGTGCCAGCAGCTTAGGGGTTGTGGACAGGGGATTTGAAAAACTGTTTTTT
TRBJ2-3	.	TRBV2	.	CASSAIISTDTQYF	TGTGCCAGCAGCGCAATTATAAGCACAGATACGCAGTATTTT
TRBJ2-1	.	TRBV19	TRBD2	CASSISASGNEQFF	TGTGCCAGTAGTATTTCTGCTAGCGGCAATGAGCAGTTCTTC
TRBJ2-5	.	TRBV7-4	.	CASSSSRDRLAGVRETQYF	TGTGCCAGCAGCTCGTCCCGGGACAGGTTAGCGGGAGTCAGGGAGACCCAGTACTTC
TRBJ2-1	.	TRBV11-3	TRBD2	CASSPTSGNNEQFF	TGTGCCAGCAGCCCGACTAGCGGGAATAATGAGCAGTTCTTC
TRBJ2-7	.	TRBV11-2	.	CASSLSGNEQYF	TGTGCCAGCAGCTTAAGCGGAAACGAGCAGTACTTC
TRBJ1-2	once	TRBV7-9	.	CASSLKGQGYGYTF	TGTGCCAGCAGCTTAAAGGGGCAGGGCTATGGCTACACCTTC
TRBJ2-7	few	TRBV7-2	TRBD2	CASSFSGRAREQYF	TGTGCCAGCAGCTTTAGCGGGAGGGCCCGGGAGCAGTACTTC
TRBJ1-2	few	TRBV4-3	.	CASSQDRRDGYGYTF	TGCGCCAGCAGCCAAGATCGAAGGGATGGCTATGGCTACACCTTC
TRBJ2-1	.	TRBV7-2	.	CASSSSGDFPNNEQFF	TGTGCCAGCAGCTCTTCTGGTGATTTCCCAAACAATGAGCAGTTCTTC
TRBJ2-7	.	TRBV19	TRBD1	CASSISGQGAYEQYF	TGTGCCAGTAGTATATCTGGACAGGGCGCCTACGAGCAGTACTTC
TRBJ1-4	once	TRBV6-5	.	CASSYSIMTNEKLFF	TGTGCCAGCAGTTACTCGATCATGACTAATGAAAAACTGTTTTTT
TRBJ2-5	.	TRBV7-2	.	CASSLTREETQYF	TGTGCCAGCAGCTTAACCAGGGAAGAGACCCAGTACTTC
TRBJ2-2	.	TRBV9	.	CASSGVENTGELFF	TGTGCCAGCAGCGGGGTGGAGAACACCGGGGAGCTGTTTTTT
TRBJ2-7	.	TRBV2	.	CASSLAETGREQYF	TGTGCCAGCAGTCTGGCGGAGACGGGTCGAGAGCAGTACTTC
TRBJ2-7	few	TRBV4-2	.	CASSQVDTGVYEQYF	TGTGCCAGCAGCCAAGTAGATACGGGAGTCTACGAGCAGTACTTC
TRBJ1-2	.	TRBV5-4	.	CASSLDPRQPNYGYTF	TGTGCCAGCAGCTTAGATCCCCGTCAACCAAACTATGGCTACACCTTC
TRBJ1-1	.	TRBV6-2/TRBV6-3	.	CASTPTRQGWTEAFF	TGTGCCAGCACCCCGACGCGGCAGGGATGGACTGAAGCTTTCTTT
TRBJ2-5	.	TRBV11-2	.	CASSRTAETQYF	TGTGCCAGCAGTCGGACGGCAGAGACCCAGTACTTC
TRBJ1-1	.	TRBV7-2	.	CASSLKGVWGQGTNTEAFF	TGTGCCAGCAGCTTAAAAGGGGTCTGGGGACAAGGAACTAACACTGAAGCTTTCTTT
TRBJ1-4	.	TRBV7-2	.	CASSPTPTNEKLFF	TGTGCCAGCAGCCCGACACCAACTAATGAAAAACTGTTTTTT
TRBJ2-3	.	TRBV7-9	.	CASSSSTDTQYF	TGTGCCAGCAGCTCTAGCACAGATACGCAGTATTTT
TRBJ1-2	.	TRBV3-1/TRBV3-2	.	CASSQDVGRYGYTF	TGTGCCAGCAGCCAAGATGTGGGGAGGTATGGCTACACCTTC
TRBJ2-1	once	TRBV5-1	.	CASSLALASSYNEQFF	TGCGCCAGCAGCTTGGCTCTTGCAAGCTCCTACAATGAGCAGTTCTTC
TRBJ2-7	once	TRBV7-2	TRBD1	CASSPTGFGEQYF	TGTGCCAGCAGCCCGACAGGGTTTGGCGAGCAGTACTTC
TRBJ2-3	.	TRBV7-8	.	CASSPRTEGTDTQYF	TGTGCCAGCAGCCCTCGGACGGAGGGCACAGATACGCAGTATTTT
TRBJ2-1	.	TRBV6-2/TRBV6-3	TRBD2	CASSYVSGRAYNEQFF	TGTGCCAGCAGTTACGTGAGCGGGAGGGCCTACAATGAGCAGTTCTTC
TRBJ2-2	few	TRBV5-1	.	CASSLASGSAGELFF	TGCGCCAGCAGCTTGGCCTCGGGCAGCGCCGGGGAGCTGTTTTTT
TRBJ2-7	.	TRBV7-9	.	CASSLDPGGRGNEQYF	TGTGCCAGCAGCTTAGACCCGGGCGGCAGGGGAAACGAGCAGTACTTC
TRBJ2-4	.	TRBV10-3	.	CAISEGNENIQYF	TGTGCCATCAGTGAAGGGAATGAAAACATTCAGTACTTC
TRBJ1-1	.	TRBV19	TRBD1	CASSSTNPRDRTEAFF	TGTGCCAGTAGTTCCACCAACCCCCGGGACAGGACTGAAGCTTTCTTT
TRBJ1-3	.	TRBV10-3	.	CAISQTVGASGNTIYF	TGTGCCATCAGCCAAACTGTTGGAGCCTCTGGAAACACCATATATTTT
TRBJ2-1	once	TRBV4-3	TRBD2	CASSQDRGLNNEQFF	TGCGCCAGCAGCCAAGATAGGGGACTAAACAATGAGCAGTTCTTC
TRBJ1-5	.	TRBV7-8	.	CASSLGRGARQPQHF	TGTGCCAGCAGCCTCGGAAGGGGGGCTCGGCAGCCCCAGCATTTT
TRBJ2-2	.	TRBV7-2	TRBD2	CASSILAGVDGELFF	TGTGCCAGCAGCATACTAGCGGGAGTTGACGGGGAGCTGTTTTTT
TRBJ1-5	.	TRBV7-9	TRBD1	CASSRGQGAHSNQPQHF	TGTGCCAGCAGCCGGGGACAGGGAGCCCATAGCAATCAGCCCCAGCATTTT
TRBJ1-1	.	TRBV13	.	CASSLQGNTEAFF	TGTGCCAGCAGCTTACAGGGGAACACTGAAGCTTTCTTT
TRBJ1-4	.	TRBV29-1	TRBD1	CSVGTGGDEKLFF	TGCAGCGTTGGTACAGGGGGAGACGAAAAACTGTTTTTT